These 20 T cell receptor beta chains were all obtained from the same sample, sequenced in a study of blood T cells in healthy people across ages. Next came a second PCR, run for about 7 to 12 cycles, which used a sample-barcoded 5' primer along with a J-beta primer mix. TCRdb itself ran the 5' RACE reads through MiXCR, one entry per CDR3 protein. The sample includes about 1.1 million distinct CDR3 sequences, approximately 38% of them seen just once. The sample taken for sequencing was blood. These receptors were obtained from a young man in good health.

This clonotype was found a few times. The rearrangement links TRBV4-3 to TRBJ2-1, with TRBD2 as a possible D gene (6 bases). The germline V and J ends were trimmed by 3 bases and 0 bases, with 12 bases remaining between them. CDR1 and CDR2 (germline): LGHNA, YSLEER. The CDR3 is 16 amino acids. The CDR3 DNA reads as TGCGCCAGCAGCCAGGGGCCTAGCGCCTCCTACAATGAGCAGTTCTTC. Translated: CASSQGPSASYNEQFF.

V is TRBV6-5 and J is TRBJ1-1; D is unclear. The CDR3 extends over 12 amino acids. From germline, CDR1 is MNHEY and CDR2 SVGAGI. Trimming stripped 5 bases from V and 8 bases from J, with 12 bases between. This chain's CDR3 is CASSKENGEAFF. The DNA for the CDR3 is TGTGCCAGCAGTAAAGAAAACGGGGAAGCTTTCTTT.

This clonotype appeared a single time. The chain employs TRBV28 and TRBJ2-5; D possibly corresponds to TRBD2 (6 bases). CDR1 MDHEN and CDR2 SYDVKM come from the germline V gene. V dropped 4 bases and J dropped 11 bases, with 20 bases sitting between them. This CDR3 has 14 residues. CDR3 residues: CASSSPSEFHEQYF. As DNA, the CDR3 is TGTGCCAGCAGTTCACCTAGCGAGTTCCATGAGCAGTACTTC.

This clonotype has a handful of counts. The V and J genes are TRBV20-1 and TRBJ1-5, with unresolved D. V gave up 1 base and J gave up 6 bases, with 10 bases separating them. Germline-derived CDR1 and CDR2 are DFQATT and SNEGSKA (reference sequence). This CDR3 has 13 amino acids. In DNA, the CDR3 is TGCAGTGCTAGAGCTGGGTTCGGTCAGCCCCAGCATTTT. Translated, it gives CSARAGFGQPQHF.

The chain recombines TRBV2 with TRBJ1-1; no clear D. V dropped 7 bases and J dropped 3 bases, with 6 bases sitting between them. The CDR3 covers 11 residues. Germline lookup yields CDR1 SNHLY and CDR2 FYNNEI. Here the CDR3 reads CASKEDTEAFF. The CDR3 nucleotides are TGTGCCAGCAAGGAGGACACTGAAGCTTTCTTT.

The gene calls are TRBV10-3 and TRBJ1-1, with D maybe TRBD1 (5 bases). V lost 6 bases, J lost 3 bases, and 8 bases lay in between. Germline loops: CDR1 ENHRY, CDR2 SYGVKD. There are 12 residues in the CDR3. The CDR3 nucleotides are TGTGCCATCAGGGACACCCACACTGAAGCTTTCTTT. Translated: CAIRDTHTEAFF.

Turning to this clonotype: The limits of the CDR3 on the DNA are not certain, so only TCRdb's listed CDR3 is given. The chain is built from TRBV5-1 and TRBJ2-5. Germline loops: CDR1 SGHRS, CDR2 YFSETQ. Ends included, the CDR3 has 18 residues. CDR3 sequence: CASSLFISVAVGNNEQYF.

This clonotype has just a few counts. The chain uses TRBV12-3 or TRBV12-4 and TRBJ1-5; D is unclear. The V end lost 5 bases, the J end lost 5 bases, and 7 bases lay between the germline ends. This CDR3 is 12 amino acids long. CDR3 nucleotide sequence: TGTGCCAGCAGTGAAGTGTATCAGCCCCAGCATTTT. Translation gives CASSEVYQPQHF.

This clonotype was detected a few times. The V and J genes are TRBV6-5 and TRBJ2-1; 7 bases map to TRBD1. The CDR3 has 16 residues. Germline values: CDR1 MNHEY, CDR2 SVGAGI. After removal of 0 bases from V and 5 bases from J, the junction contained 7 bases not matched to a gene. The DNA of the CDR3 is TGTGCCAGCAGTTACTCGAGGGCAGGGGGACACAATGAGCAGTTCTTC. This sequence encodes CASSYSRAGGHNEQFF.

The table lists this clonotype with a few counts. The chain joins TRBV12-3 or TRBV12-4 to TRBJ2-7; 7 positions match TRBD2. CDR3 length equals 14 residues. V gave up 3 bases and J gave up 9 bases; unmatched junction bases: 11. The DNA of the CDR3 is TGTGCCAGCAGTTTGGGAGGGTCCCGAACTGGGCAGTACTTC. It encodes CASSLGGSRTGQYF.

The CDR3, as DNA: TGTGCCAGCCCTAGGGAGACAGGGAAACCGCTTTATTATGGCTACACCTTC. This sequence encodes CASPRETGKPLYYGYTF. The chain carries TRBV25-1 and TRBJ1-2, with 7 bases identical to TRBD1. The CDR3 is 17 residues long. V was pared by 8 bases and J by 5 bases, with 20 bases of the junction left unmatched. Germline loops: CDR1 MGHDK, CDR2 SYGVNS.

This clonotype has just a few counts. This chain uses TRBV27 with TRBJ2-5; TRBD2 matches at 8 bases. Germline CDR1 is MNHEY and CDR2 is SMNVEV (reference sequence). This CDR3 has 15 amino acids. With V trimmed by 6 bases and J by 10 bases, 16 bases remained unmatched. The CDR3 DNA sequence: TGTGCCAGCAGGCCATTCGGGGGGGCCAGTAAGGACCAGTACTTC. Protein: CASRPFGGASKDQYF.

This clonotype was counted at least ten times. The J gene is TRBJ1-5, the V gene TRBV20-1, with TRBD1 matching 11 bases. Germline V CDR1 and CDR2: DFQATT, SNEGSKA (reference sequence). V dropped 6 bases and J dropped 6; count of bases not matched to a gene: 1. CDR3 length: 12 amino acids. CDR3 coding DNA: TGCAGTGCCGGGACAGGGGGTCAGCCCCAGCATTTT. Amino acids: CSAGTGGQPQHF.

The rearrangement links TRBV4-1 to TRBJ1-1, with 7 bases identical to TRBD1. From germline, CDR1 is MGHRA and CDR2 YSYEKL. With V trimmed by 2 bases and J by 5 bases, 8 bases remained unmatched. CDR3 length: 15 residues. CDR3 residues: CASSQPGQWTTEAFF. The DNA of the CDR3 is TGCGCCAGCAGCCAACCGGGACAGTGGACAACTGAAGCTTTCTTT.

The J gene is TRBJ1-1, the V gene TRBV27; unclear D gene. V was cut by 7 bases and J by 3 bases, with 21 bases left in between. Germline CDR1 and CDR2: MNHEY and SMNVEV (reference sequence). This CDR3 has 16 amino acids. DNA of the CDR3: TGTGCCAGCACCCGCCTTGATGGGGTCGGTGACACTGAAGCTTTCTTT. It translates to CASTRLDGVGDTEAFF.

There are a few counts of this clonotype. The chain uses TRBV11-2 and TRBJ2-7, with D perhaps matching TRBD2 (5 bases). V was clipped by 4 bases and J by 2 bases, with 18 bases between them. The CDR3 is 16 amino acids. Germline V CDR1 and CDR2: SGHAT, FQNNGV. CDR3 protein: CASSCVADYLPYEQYF. The CDR3 region has the DNA TGTGCCAGCAGCTGCGTAGCTGACTATCTCCCCTACGAGCAGTACTTC.

The genes are TRBV13 and TRBJ2-1, with D perhaps matching TRBD2 (6 bases). Deletions cut 5 bases from V and 8 bases from J, with 16 bases between. The CDR3 spans 14 residues. CDR1 and CDR2 from the germline V gene are PRHDT and FYEKMQ (reference sequence). The CDR3 loop is CASSLYSGVDEQFF. As DNA, the CDR3 is TGTGCCAGCAGCCTCTATTCGGGGGTTGATGAGCAGTTCTTC.

The chain employs TRBV20-1 and TRBJ1-4; D not certain. The CDR3 extends over 14 amino acids. Germline V gene sequence: CDR1 DFQATT, CDR2 SNEGSKA (reference sequence). V was cut by 3 bases and J by 3 bases, with 11 bases left in between. This CDR3 reads CSASFGKSNEKLFF. For the CDR3, the DNA is TGCAGTGCTAGTTTTGGGAAGTCTAATGAAAAACTGTTTTTT.

The V call is TRBV9, the J call TRBJ1-1, with 7 nucleotides matching TRBD1. The CDR3 is made up of 15 amino acids. J lost 1 base, V lost 5 bases, and 8 bases had no gene match. The germline V gene encodes CDR1 SGDLS and CDR2 YYNGEE. CDR3 protein: CASRDYTGANTEAFF. As DNA, the CDR3 is TGTGCCAGCAGGGATTACACAGGGGCGAACACTGAAGCTTTCTTT.

This clonotype was recorded once. The CDR3 nucleotides are TGTGCCAGCAGTGAATACAGGGGGAACAATGAGCAGTTCTTC. This codes for CASSEYRGNNEQFF. The chain recombines TRBV6-1 with TRBJ2-1, with 8 bases identical to TRBD1. V was clipped by 2 bases and J by 5 bases; unmatched bases: 2. CDR3 size: 14 residues. The germline CDR1 and CDR2 sequences are MNHNS and SASEGT.